The next 21 T cell receptor beta chains were all read from a single sample in a study of shared clonotypes between healthy human individuals. TCRdb's copy holds only in-frame clones and misses some; the assay was immunoSEQ multiplex PCR. The data hold 2.3 million or so clones, with more than 80% observed a single time. The sample consisted of naive CD4+ T cells from PBMCs. Sample subset: CD45RA+ positively selected. The receptors shown here come from a man between 18 and 35 years old in good health. Some clones in this sample may be carry-over from other donors' samples.

Note on this clone: Other DNA variants within this sample encode the same CDR3. The gene calls are TRBV18 and TRBJ1-1; the match to TRBD1 covers 7 bases. V lost 2 bases to trimming and J lost 4 bases; unmatched junction nucleotides: 4. CDR1 is KGHSH and CDR2 is LQKENI in the germline V gene. The CDR3 is 14 residues long. CDR3: CASSPSPGGTEAFF. The DNA for the CDR3 is TGTGCCAGCTCACCAAGCCCAGGGGGCACTGAAGCTTTCTTT.

This clone showed up just once. The genes are TRBV28 and TRBJ2-5; D may match TRBD1 or TRBD2 (7 bases each). The CDR3 totals 14 residues. Germline CDR1 is MDHEN and CDR2 is SYDVKM. Trimming shortened V by 5 bases and J by 5 bases, and 15 bases separated the two germline ends. DNA of the CDR3: TGTGCCAGCAGTGCACGCAGGGGGGGGGAGACCCAGTACTTC. Translation: CASSARRGGETQYF.

This sequence joins TRBV20-1 and TRBJ2-5; no reliable D call. Between the trimmed V and J ends, which lost 5 bases and 6 bases, there was a span of 10 bases. Germline CDR1 DFQATT, CDR2 SNEGSKA (reference sequence). This CDR3 is built from 11 residues. The CDR3 DNA sequence: TGCAGTGCTTCAACCGCTCAGACCCAGTACTTC. It specifies CSASTAQTQYF.

The chain carries TRBV30 and TRBJ1-4; D remains ambiguous. From germline, CDR1 is GTSNPN and CDR2 SVGIG (reference sequence). The CDR3 contains 13 residues. The V gene lost 8 bases and the J gene lost 5 bases, with 15 bases spanning the gap. CDR3 coding DNA: TGTGCCGGTGCGAGGCTTAGGAATGAAAAACTGTTTTTT. It codes for CAGARLRNEKLFF. The full variable domain, its missing parts supplied by reference TRBV30 and TRBJ1-4, is SQTIHQWPATLVQPVGSPLSLECTVEGTSNPNLYWYRQAAGRGLQLLFYSVGIGQISSEVPQNLSASRPQDRQFILSSKKLLLSDSGFYLCAGARLRNEKLFFGSGTQLSVL.

The CDR3 DNA follows: TGTGCCAGTAGTACCCGACAGGGGGCGGGCAAAGAGCAGTACTTC. It yields the protein CASSTRQGAGKEQYF. The V call is TRBV19, the J call TRBJ2-7; 10 bases match TRBD1. Trimming at V came to 4 bases and at J to 7 bases, leaving 10 bases not matched to a gene. The germline CDR1 and CDR2 sequences are LNHDA and SQIVND (reference sequence). The CDR3 loop spans 15 amino acids.

The chain joins TRBV19 to TRBJ1-2, with TRBD1 as a possible D gene (5 bases). This CDR3 has 15 amino acids. Trimming pared 6 bases from V and 1 base from J, leaving 15 bases between. The V gene's germline CDR1 is LNHDA and CDR2 SQIVND (reference sequence). CDR3 amino acids: CASSIGTGVNYGYTF. Here the CDR3 DNA reads TGTGCCAGTAGCATCGGGACCGGAGTTAACTATGGCTACACCTTC.

This sequence joins TRBV5-4 and TRBJ2-1; 9 bases are shared with TRBD2. Germline CDR1 reads SGHNT; CDR2 reads YYREEE (reference sequence). The CDR3 has 16 residues. V lost 4 bases and J lost 10; bases outside the gene matches: 15. CDR3 coding DNA: TGTGCCAGCAGCGGACTGGGGACTAGCCTTCTAGGGGAGCAGTTCTTC. Translating it yields CASSGLGTSLLGEQFF.

Only one count was recorded for this clone. V and J are TRBV7-3 and TRBJ2-1, with D tentatively TRBD1 or TRBD2 (5 bases each). Looked up from germline, CDR1 is SGHTA and CDR2 is FQGTGA. V lost 1 base to trimming and J lost 2 bases, with 12 bases between them. The CDR3 runs to 16 residues. The CDR3 nucleotides read TGTGCCAGCAGCTTAATTCCCGGGACGCCCTACAATGAGCAGTTCTTC. This translates into CASSLIPGTPYNEQFF.

The J gene is TRBJ1-1, the V gene TRBV5-5; D not resolved. The CDR3 runs 16 residues. Germline loops: CDR1 SGHKS, CDR2 YYEKEE (reference sequence). The V end lost 4 bases, the J end lost 3 bases, and 19 bases lay between the germline ends. The DNA for the CDR3 is TGTGCCAGCAGCCAACGGCCAAGTGAGTTGGACACTGAAGCTTTCTTT. Its protein product is CASSQRPSELDTEAFF. The full variable domain, in which reference TRBV5-5 and TRBJ1-1 provide the parts outside the CDR3, is DAGVTQSPTHLIKTRGQQVTLRCSPISGHKSVSWYQQVLGQGPQFIFQYYEKEERGRGNFPDRFSARQFPNYSSELNVNALLLGDSALYLCASSQRPSELDTEAFFGQGTRLTVV.

The chain has TRBV11-2 and TRBJ2-7; D possibly corresponds to TRBD2 (7 bases). V lost 5 bases, J lost 4 bases, and 21 bases lay in between. From germline, CDR1 is SGHAT and CDR2 FQNNGV. The length of the CDR3 is 16 residues. The CDR3 loop reads CASSPRRGQGSYEQYF. Here the CDR3 DNA reads TGTGCCAGCAGCCCACGGCGGGGGCAGGGGAGTTACGAGCAGTACTTC.

Notes on this clone: Its ends do not fully match the called genes, so a read error is possible. CDR3 sequence reads: CASSRTGQAGGNERFF. The CDR3 DNA follows: TGTGCCAGCAGCAGGACGGGACAGGCGGGAGGCAATGAGCGGTTCTTC. The chain joins TRBV7-6 to TRBJ2-1; either TRBD1 or TRBD2 may fit D (8 bases each). The CDR3 is 16 amino acids. Germline V CDR1 and CDR2: SGHVS, FNYEAQ.

This chain links TRBV27 with TRBJ2-1; no clear D gene. CDR1 and CDR2 (germline): MNHEY, SMNVEV (reference sequence). The germline V and J ends were trimmed by 1 base and 0 bases, with 10 bases remaining between them. The CDR3 runs to 16 residues. Here the CDR3 reads CASSLLARRSYNEQFF. The CDR3 region has the DNA TGTGCCAGCAGTTTATTGGCGAGACGCTCCTACAATGAGCAGTTCTTC.

This clone was observed a handful of times. The chain couples TRBV30 to TRBJ1-5; 7 nucleotides line up with TRBD1. The germline gives CDR1 GTSNPN, CDR2 SVGIG (reference sequence). This CDR3 is 15 amino acids long. Unmatched junction bases numbered 5, after V lost 1 base and J lost 2 bases. In DNA form, the CDR3 reads TGTGCCTGGAGTGGCTACAGGGGCGGCAATCAGCCCCAGCATTTT. This codes for CAWSGYRGGNQPQHF.

This chain joins TRBV29-1 and TRBJ2-7, with 7 bases matching TRBD2. Looked up from germline, CDR1 is SQVTM and CDR2 is ANQGSEA. There are 13 residues in the CDR3. Trimming took 6 bases from V and 3 from J; bases not matched to a gene: 8. The CDR3 DNA sequence: TGCAGCGTACTCGGGACTACTTACTACGAGCAGTACTTC. Protein product: CSVLGTTYYEQYF.

A word on this clone: This CDR3 is also generated by other DNA sequences in the sample. V gene TRBV11-3 combines with J gene TRBJ2-2; 8 positions match TRBD1. This CDR3 spans 15 amino acids. The V and J ends lost 5 bases and 3 bases, in that order; junction bases with no gene match: 5. Germline V lookup: CDR1 SGHNT, CDR2 YENEEA. CDR3 residues: CASSLGQAYTGELFF. The CDR3 DNA reads TGTGCCAGCAGCCTGGGACAGGCGTACACCGGGGAGCTGTTTTTT.

V is TRBV11-2 and J is TRBJ2-7, with 9 bases aligning to TRBD2. V dropped 8 bases and J dropped 3; count of bases not matched to a gene: 11. CDR3 length: 15 residues. Germline CDR1 reads SGHAT; CDR2 reads FQNNGV. CDR3 protein: CASRPLAGYHYEQYF. The CDR3 DNA reads as TGTGCCAGCCGCCCCCTAGCGGGGTACCACTACGAGCAGTACTTC.

The chain uses TRBV6-1 and TRBJ1-5, with D hard to call. This CDR3 spans 11 amino acids. V was clipped by 8 bases and J by 1 base, with 3 bases between them. CDR1 MNHNS and CDR2 SASEGT come from the germline V gene. For the CDR3, the DNA is TGTGCCAGCCAAAGCAATCAGCCCCAGCATTTT. Its protein is CASQSNQPQHF.

The rearrangement joins TRBV19 to TRBJ1-4; no reliable D call. Trimming took 7 bases from V and 3 from J, leaving 15 bases between them. Germline lookup yields CDR1 LNHDA and CDR2 SQIVND (reference sequence). The CDR3 is 15 amino acids. As DNA, the CDR3 is TGTGCCAGTATGCGGACCCCTGCCTCTAATGAAAAACTGTTTTTT. It is translated as CASMRTPASNEKLFF. Full variable domain (missing parts from reference TRBV19 and TRBJ1-4): DGGITQSPKYLFRKEGQNVTLSCEQNLNHDAMYWYRQDPGQGLRLIYYSQIVNDFQKGDIAEGYSVSREKKESFPLTVTSAQKNPTAFYLCASMRTPASNEKLFFGSGTQLSVL.

The CDR3 region is CASSESNFTEAFF. DNA of the CDR3: TGCGCCAGCAGTGAGTCTAATTTCACTGAAGCTTTCTTT. This sequence joins TRBV10-1 and TRBJ1-1; D is undetermined. V dropped 0 bases and J dropped 4 bases, with 6 bases sitting between them. The CDR3 runs to 13 residues. CDR1 WNHNN and CDR2 SYGVQD come from the germline V gene (reference sequence).

The chain combines TRBV10-1 with TRBJ2-7; maybe TRBD1 (7 bases). Trimming removed 2 bases at V and 2 bases at J, with 13 bases between. Germline V CDR1 and CDR2: WNHNN, SYGVQD (reference sequence). The CDR3 totals 15 residues. CDR3 region: CASSERSGGPYEQYF. The CDR3, as DNA: TGCGCCAGCAGTGAGAGGTCAGGGGGGCCCTACGAGCAGTACTTC.

Of note for this clone: Additional DNA sequences in this sample encode the identical CDR3. The rearrangement uses TRBV30 and TRBJ2-3; no firm D call. Germline lookup yields CDR1 GTSNPN and CDR2 SVGIG (reference sequence). Trimming shortened V by 1 base and J by 0 bases, and 2 bases separated the two germline ends. The CDR3 has 12 residues. The CDR3 region is CAWSASTDTQYF. DNA for the CDR3: TGTGCCTGGAGTGCGAGCACAGATACGCAGTATTTT.